Listed below are T cell receptor beta chains from one sample, sequenced in a study of T cell responses to AZD1222 COVID-19 vaccine. The data were produced by immunoSEQ multiplex PCR, yet TCRdb's version contains in-frame clones alone and is incomplete. The sample consists of 90,000 to 150,000 clones, approximately 89% of them appearing once. Sequenced here: peripheral blood, sampled on day 0 of AZD1222 vaccination. The receptor source for this set is an adult in good health. The CDR3 runs from the conserved cysteine through the conserved F or W. A D gene is named only where the DNA matches it firmly. The size of a clone is reported for some rows only, either as once, few or many, or as a class for expanded clones.

size,D,J,V,CDR3,DNA
.,TRBD2,TRBJ2-3,TRBV2,CASGREDQGTQYF,TGTGCCAGCGGGCGGGAGGACCAGGGGACGCAGTATTTT
.,.,TRBJ1-5,TRBV24-1,CATSGSGVRGQHF,TGTGCCACCTCCGGCAGCGGGGTTCGCGGGCAGCATTTT
.,.,TRBJ1-4,TRBV19,CASTERHASAGNEKLFF,TGTGCCAGTACAGAGCGTCACGCTTCCGCCGGTAATGAAAAACTGTTTTTT
.,TRBD1,TRBJ2-3,TRBV6-2/TRBV6-3,CASSRGTGVSTDTQYF,TGTGCCAGCAGTCGAGGGACAGGGGTCAGCACAGATACGCAGTATTTT
.,TRBD1,TRBJ1-5,TRBV28,CASSSNAGTGDRTRGSQHF,TGTGCCAGCAGTTCCAACGCCGGGACAGGGGACCGAACCCGAGGGTCCCAGCATTTT
.,.,TRBJ2-3,TRBV3-1/TRBV3-2,CASMRAGLNTDTQYF,TGTGCCAGCATGAGGGCGGGACTCAACACAGATACGCAGTATTTT
few,TRBD1,TRBJ1-2,TRBV29-1,CSVGEGAMFNYGYTF,TGCAGCGTTGGGGAGGGGGCCATGTTTAACTATGGCTACACCTTC
once,.,TRBJ2-3,TRBV13,CASSTGLGGDTQYF,TGTGCCAGCAGCACAGGGCTTGGTGGAGATACGCAGTATTTT
.,.,TRBJ2-2,TRBV4-1,CASSQSQTVTGELFF,TGCGCCAGCAGCCAATCGCAAACAGTCACCGGGGAGCTGTTTTTT
.,TRBD1,TRBJ1-2,TRBV29-1,CSAGDRVGGF,TGCAGCGCCGGGGACAGGGTCGGAGGCTTC
.,TRBD2,TRBJ2-2,TRBV2,CASSDGAGANTGELFF,TGTGCCAGCAGTGATGGGGCGGGGGCGAACACCGGGGAGCTGTTTTTT
.,TRBD2,TRBJ2-3,TRBV4-1,CASSQDLAGGNTQYF,TGCGCCAGCAGCCAAGATCTAGCGGGAGGAAATACGCAGTATTTT
.,.,TRBJ2-7,TRBV6-5,CASSSRPGEQYF,TGTGCCAGCAGTTCGAGACCAGGCGAGCAGTACTTC
.,TRBD1,TRBJ1-6,TRBV5-6,CASRGQGSGSPLHF,TGTGCCAGCAGAGGACAGGGCAGCGGGTCACCCCTCCACTTT
.,TRBD1,TRBJ1-3,TRBV11-3,CASSPGTGDAGNTIYF,TGTGCCAGCAGCCCCGGGACAGGGGATGCTGGAAACACCATATATTTT
once,.,TRBJ1-3,TRBV6-5,CASSPTSTPGNTIYF,TGTGCCAGCAGCCCAACGAGTACCCCTGGAAACACCATATATTTT
.,.,TRBJ1-5,TRBV21-1,CASSKRARGHNQPQHF,TGTGCCAGCAGCAAGAGGGCACGGGGTCACAATCAGCCCCAGCATTTT
.,.,TRBJ2-7,TRBV10-3,CAISEPRYLEQYF,TGTGCCATCAGTGAGCCGAGGTATCTCGAGCAGTACTTC
.,.,TRBJ1-2,TRBV28,CASNPFVGADNYGYTF,TGTGCCAGCAACCCCTTTGTCGGGGCGGATAACTATGGCTACACCTTC
.,.,TRBJ2-2,TRBV9,CASSGSGDPNTGELFF,TGTGCCAGCAGCGGATCGGGGGACCCCAACACCGGGGAGCTGTTTTTT
.,.,TRBJ2-7,TRBV10-3,CAISEGQQTYEQYF,TGTGCCATCAGTGAGGGACAGCAAACCTACGAGCAGTACTTC
.,.,TRBJ1-4,TRBV11-2,CASSRQIQATNEKLFF,TGTGCCAGCAGCCGACAGATCCAAGCAACTAATGAAAAACTGTTTTTT
.,TRBD1,TRBJ1-2,TRBV4-2,CASSHLDRVYGYTF,TGTGCCAGCAGCCACCTGGACAGGGTCTATGGCTACACCTTC
.,TRBD1,TRBJ1-6,TRBV3-1/TRBV3-2,CASSQAGQAPNSPLHF,TGTGCCAGCAGCCAAGCGGGACAGGCCCCGAATTCACCCCTCCACTTT
.,.,TRBJ1-2,TRBV12-3/TRBV12-4,CASSLGGGLGYTF,TGTGCCAGCAGTTTAGGTGGGGGGCTTGGCTACACCTTC
.,.,TRBJ2-7,TRBV15,CATSSARDSPYEQYF,TGTGCCACCAGCAGTGCCCGAGACAGCCCCTACGAGCAGTACTTC
.,.,TRBJ2-1,TRBV9,CASSTAPSTGNEQFF,TGTGCCAGCAGCACCGCGCCCTCTACAGGGAATGAGCAGTTCTTC
once,.,TRBJ1-6,TRBV14,CASSLRTASSPLHF,TGTGCCAGCAGCCTAAGGACCGCGTCCTCACCCCTCCACTTT
.,.,TRBJ1-4,TRBV12-3/TRBV12-4,CASSFTNEKLFF,TGTGCCAGCAGTTTTACTAATGAAAAACTGTTTTTT
few,.,TRBJ1-3,TRBV21-1,CASSGSFQGSSGNTIYF,TGTGCCAGCAGCGGATCTTTCCAGGGGAGCTCTGGAAACACCATATATTTT
.,TRBD2,TRBJ2-3,TRBV5-4,CASSRLAGGTDTQYF,TGTGCCAGCAGCCGACTAGCGGGGGGGACAGATACGCAGTATTTT
.,TRBD1,TRBJ2-7,TRBV5-8,CASSFSRTGGLQYF,TGTGCCAGCAGCTTCTCCCGGACAGGGGGGCTACAGTACTTC
.,.,TRBJ2-3,TRBV30,CAFAPKGGGDTQYF,TGTGCCTTCGCACCAAAGGGAGGGGGAGATACGCAGTATTTT
few,.,TRBJ2-7,TRBV11-2,CASSSLPRASHEQYF,TGTGCCAGCAGCTCCCTGCCCAGGGCAAGCCACGAGCAGTACTTC